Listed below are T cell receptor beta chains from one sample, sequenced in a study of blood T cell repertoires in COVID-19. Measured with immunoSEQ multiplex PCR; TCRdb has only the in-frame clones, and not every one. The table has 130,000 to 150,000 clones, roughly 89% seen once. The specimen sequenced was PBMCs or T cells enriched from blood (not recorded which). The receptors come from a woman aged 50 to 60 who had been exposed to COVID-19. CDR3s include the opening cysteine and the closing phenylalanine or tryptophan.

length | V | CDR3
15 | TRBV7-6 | CASSLGRGVTYEQYF
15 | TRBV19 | CASSKARDRSYGYTF
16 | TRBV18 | CASSRDRGGSYNEQFF
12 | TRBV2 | CASSNRGHEQFF
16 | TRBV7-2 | CASSLVGQLSNEKLFF
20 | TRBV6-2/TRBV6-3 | CASSYSAGPWTSGRGETQYF
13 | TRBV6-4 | CASSRTPGNEQFF
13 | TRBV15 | CATSRDPGGELFF
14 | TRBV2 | CASRGTSETDEQYF
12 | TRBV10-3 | CAIRTGSNGYTF
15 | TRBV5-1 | CASCTRPGGSEKLFF
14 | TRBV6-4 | CASSPTRTGTEAFF
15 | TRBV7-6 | CASSQMGGAAGELFF
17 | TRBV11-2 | CASSSRTGSSSGNTIYF
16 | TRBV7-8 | CASSFGLAGASYEQYF
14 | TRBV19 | CASSEKREIYEQYF
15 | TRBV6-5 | CASTNPAHRGTEAFF
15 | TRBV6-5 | CATGGLSGLGNEQFF
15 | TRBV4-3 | CASSQDQRGTDTQYF
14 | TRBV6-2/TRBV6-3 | CASSLRTSVDIQYF
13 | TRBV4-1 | CASSQGARGELFF
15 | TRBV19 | CASLTSGRTPYEQYF
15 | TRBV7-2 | CASSLGPGGPYEQYF
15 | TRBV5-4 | CASSLNPDRRETQYF
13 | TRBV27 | CASSPARSRGYTF
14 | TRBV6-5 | CASSPRLSNYGYTF
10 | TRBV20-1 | CSALADTQYF
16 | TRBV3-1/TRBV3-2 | CASSQEVGGSGNTIYF
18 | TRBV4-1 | CASSQESGGAYRNTEAFF